This note documents a single T cell receptor beta chain sequence. Its antigen remains unidentified. This entry belongs to a study of cytomegalovirus exposure and HLA in healthy donors. Across the whole study: There were roughly 80 million unique TCRs (from HLA-typed donors) in an early data release.

The CDR3 extends over 14 amino acids. The germline gives CDR1 GTSNPN, CDR2 SVGIG (reference sequence). With V trimmed by 5 bases and J by 8 bases, 14 bases remained unmatched. Primers included in the PCR were 60 Vbeta and 13 Jbeta primers. Generated by immunoSEQ multiplex PCR, the TCRdb table keeps only in-frame clones and is missing some. The sample contains fewer than 95,000 clones, around 84% of which appear only once. Study-wide results and limits: Reportedly, TCR beta sequences accurately predicted HLA-A and HLA-B alleles in most subjects. TCR beta V- and J-gene trimming was later associated with a missense DCLRE1C variant. Later analysis placed DRB1 highest and HLA-C lowest in TCR association rates, which differed by HLA locus.

The clonotype was recovered from a man aged 35-49 years in good health and CMV-seropositive. Sequencing used PBMCs. V usage is TRBV30 and J usage is TRBJ1-2; TRBD1 matches at 7 bases. Here the CDR3 reads CAWVNTGVRGGYTF. Written as DNA, the CDR3 is TGTGCCTGGGTAAACACAGGGGTCCGAGGCGGCTACACCTTC. Using reference TRBV30 and TRBJ1-2 for the parts outside the CDR3, the full variable domain is SQTIHQWPATLVQPVGSPLSLECTVEGTSNPNLYWYRQAAGRGLQLLFYSVGIGQISSEVPQNLSASRPQDRQFILSSKKLLLSDSGFYLCAWVNTGVRGGYTFGSGTRLTVV.